The clone carrying this TCR beta chain was found a few times. This sample includes further DNA sequences coding for the same CDR3. CDR1 is SNHLY, CDR2 FYNNEI, per germline. Between the trimmed V and J ends, which lost 2 bases and 5 bases, there was a span of 3 bases. The CDR3 has 11 residues. Study processing details: Amplification of reference gene primers provided the estimated nucleated cell counts. TCRdb's copy holds only in-frame clones and misses some; the assay was immunoSEQ multiplex PCR. V and J calls and clone size are as listed in that table; D and trimming were resolved from the DNA. Of about 80,000 clones in the sample, less than 85% are singletons; the top ten hold roughly 15%. This entry is derived from a study of blood T cell repertoires in COVID-19. On the study more broadly: The samples span acute and convalescent COVID-19 from the United States, Italy and Spain. PBMCs, B-cell-depleted T cells, or T cells were the source of the cDNA or gDNA that made up the material.

The receptor was isolated from a man aged 65-85 years with active or convalescent COVID-19. This chain links TRBV2 with TRBJ2-5; D gene uncertain. Sequencing was performed on peripheral blood. CDR3 loop: CASSELETQYF. CDR3 in DNA: TGTGCCAGCAGTGAACTCGAGACCCAGTACTTC.